This T cell receptor (beta chain) originates from a study of PD-1 blockade in classical Hodgkin lymphoma. Following autologous stem cell transplantation, relapse occurred in every patient, and exposure to brentuximab vedotin varied. Findings and caveats of the study: Exclusion was the outcome for patients who began nivolumab under 1 year after ASCT.

Data came from immunoSEQ multiplex PCR; TCRdb stores just in-frame clones and leaves some out. Of some 64,000 clones listed, more than 80% were seen once; the top ten hold approximately 15%. V was shortened by 4 bases and J by 0 bases, with 4 bases between the two germline ends. CDR1 is SNHLY, CDR2 FYNNEI, per germline. The length of the CDR3 is 13 residues. Notes on this clone: What it binds is unknown.

This receptor was taken from a human donor with classical Hodgkin lymphoma. The chain employs TRBV2 and TRBJ2-4; D is uncertain. This material consisted of peripheral blood mononuclear cells (PBMCs), taken at baseline. The CDR3 sequence is CASSVEAKNIQYF. The CDR3 bases are TGTGCCAGCAGTGTTGAAGCCAAAAACATTCAGTACTTC. The full variable domain, its missing parts supplied by reference TRBV2 and TRBJ2-4, is EPEVTQTPSHQVTQMGQEVILRCVPISNHLYFYWYRQILGQKVEFLVSFYNNEISEKSEIFDDQFSVERPDGSNFTLKIRSTKLEDSAMYFCASSVEAKNIQYFGAGTRLSVL.